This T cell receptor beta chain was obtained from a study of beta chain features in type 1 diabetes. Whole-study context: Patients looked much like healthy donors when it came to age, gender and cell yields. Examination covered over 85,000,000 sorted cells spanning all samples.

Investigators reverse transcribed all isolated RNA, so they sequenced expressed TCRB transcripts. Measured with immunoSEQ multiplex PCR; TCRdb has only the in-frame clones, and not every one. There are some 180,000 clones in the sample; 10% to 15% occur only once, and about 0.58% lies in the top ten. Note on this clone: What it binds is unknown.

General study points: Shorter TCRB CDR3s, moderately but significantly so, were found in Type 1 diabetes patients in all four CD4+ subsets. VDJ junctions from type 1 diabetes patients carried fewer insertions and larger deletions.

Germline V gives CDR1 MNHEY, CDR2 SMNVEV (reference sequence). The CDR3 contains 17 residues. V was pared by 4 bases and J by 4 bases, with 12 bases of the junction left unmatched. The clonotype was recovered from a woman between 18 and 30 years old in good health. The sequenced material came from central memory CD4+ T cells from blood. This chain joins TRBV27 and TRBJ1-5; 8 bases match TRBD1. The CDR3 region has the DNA TGTGCCAGCAGTTCTGTTTCCGGGACAGGAAAAAATCAGCCCCAGCATTTT. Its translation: CASSSVSGTGKNQPQHF.